The table lists the clone carrying this T cell receptor beta chain with many counts. Its antigen is as yet unknown. TCRdb passed the RT-PCR reads through MiXCR, listing each CDR3 protein once. The table has around 530,000 distinct CDR3 sequences, 16% seen once; the top ten hold over 2.5%. These data come from a study of response to subunit inactivated influenza vaccine. General study points: Each seasonal influenza vaccination, the authors suggested, recruits few new T cells.

This sequence was found in a man between 50 and 69 years old who received an inactivated influenza vaccine. The input for sequencing was CD4+ T cells sorted from PBMCs, taken around 25 months after vaccination.

The DNA for the CDR3 is TGTGCAAAATGCACAGATACGCAGTATTTT. It yields the protein CAKCTDTQYF. The chain recombines TRBV28 with TRBJ2-3; D not resolved. From germline, CDR1 is MDHEN and CDR2 SYDVKM. The CDR3 is 10 residues long.